The 27 T cell receptor beta chains reported below all come from one sample, sequenced in a study of response to subunit inactivated influenza vaccine. One entry per CDR3 protein, called by TCRdb with MiXCR from the RT-PCR reads. The table lists about 520,000 distinct CDR3 sequences, about 25% of them singletons, with 1.9% in the top ten. The sample in question was CD4+ T cells sorted from PBMCs, obtained around 5 days after vaccination. The receptors originated from a man in his fifties or sixties who received an inactivated influenza vaccine.

This CDR3 reads CASSGEQGKGYTGELFF. The CDR3 DNA reads TGCGCCAGCAGCGGGGAGCAGGGAAAGGGATACACCGGGGAGCTGTTTTTT. This chain joins TRBV4-1 and TRBJ2-2; D might be TRBD1 or TRBD2, each matching 5 bases. Germline-derived CDR1 and CDR2 are MGHRA and YSYEKL. The CDR3 extends over 17 amino acids. The ends were cut back, 5 bases at V and 3 bases at J, with 19 bases in the middle.

The table lists this clonotype with many counts. J is TRBJ2-5 and V is TRBV7-9, with D possibly called TRBD1 or TRBD2 (5 bases each). Germline V gene lookup returns CDR1 SEHNR and CDR2 FQNEAQ (reference sequence). V gave up 6 bases and J gave up 2 bases, with 10 bases separating them. The length of the CDR3 is 13 residues. The CDR3 protein is CASSSGRQETQYF. The CDR3 DNA reads as TGTGCCAGCAGTTCGGGACGGCAAGAGACCCAGTACTTC.

In this sample, this clonotype turned up a few times. The junction does not match germline at one end; this may be a read error. The chain combines TRBV5-1 with TRBJ1-1; weak D call: TRBD1 (6 bases). Germline V gene lookup returns CDR1 SGHRS and CDR2 YFSETQ. There are 14 residues in the CDR3. CDR3 nucleotides: TGTGCCAGCAGCTTAGTGACAGGAAACACTGAAGCTTTCTTT. Its translation: CASSLVTGNTEAFF.

As for this clonotype: Sequence at one end of the junction differs from germline and may be a read error. This chain uses TRBV10-3 with TRBJ2-1; TRBD1 matches 8 bases. The CDR3 spans 13 residues. Germline V gene sequence: CDR1 ENHRY, CDR2 SYGVKD. The CDR3 bases are TGTGCCATCAGGGGACAGGAGTACAATGAGCAGATCTTC. Protein sequence: CAIRGQEYNEQIF.

The chain is built from TRBV20-1 and TRBJ2-3; 8 bases map to TRBD2. This CDR3 has 16 residues. Germline V lookup: CDR1 DFQATT, CDR2 SNEGSKA (reference sequence). V trimming: 1 base; J trimming: 5 bases; junction bases outside the gene matches: 11. CDR3 sequence reads: CSARAGTSRRVDTQYF. DNA for the CDR3: TGCAGTGCTAGAGCCGGGACTAGTCGGCGAGTAGATACGCAGTATTTT.

In this sample, this clonotype turned up a few times. The chain recombines TRBV20-1 with TRBJ2-3; the D gene could be TRBD1 or TRBD2 (5 bases each). With 5 bases removed from V and 10 bases from J, the gap between germline ends came to 19 bases. The germline CDR1 and CDR2 sequences are DFQATT and SNEGSKA (reference sequence). The CDR3 is 13 residues long. The DNA for the CDR3 is TGCAGTGCTCTCGTCACCCAGGGACCTGCGCAGTATTTT. Its translation is CSALVTQGPAQYF.

V gene TRBV7-9 combines with J gene TRBJ2-4, with no clear D. The V gene's germline CDR1 is SEHNR and CDR2 FQNEAQ (reference sequence). This CDR3 is built from 13 residues. V gave up 4 bases and J gave up 0 bases, with 4 bases separating them. The CDR3 DNA reads TGTGCCAGCAGCTGGGGAGCCAAAAACATTCAGTACTTC. Its translation: CASSWGAKNIQYF.

As to this clonotype: The junction shows a germline mismatch at one end, possibly a read error. CDR3 loop: CSARDSAGF. The CDR3 bases are TGCAGTGCTAGAGATTCCGCGGGTTTC. This chain connects TRBV20-1 to TRBJ2-1, with a weak D call TRBD2 (5 bases). There are 9 residues in the CDR3. Per the germline V gene, CDR1 is DFQATT and CDR2 is SNEGSKA (reference sequence).

This clonotype came up a few times. J is TRBJ1-4 and V is TRBV20-1; weak D call: TRBD1 (5 bases). Looked up from germline, CDR1 is DFQATT and CDR2 is SNEGSKA (reference sequence). V gave up 3 bases and J gave up 4 bases, with 15 bases separating them. The CDR3 runs 15 residues. CDR3: CSARGTLEVNEKLFF. CDR3 sequence (DNA): TGCAGTGCTAGGGGGACCTTAGAGGTTAATGAAAAACTGTTTTTT.

This rearrangement joins TRBV5-6 to TRBJ1-1; D unresolved. The CDR3 is made up of 11 amino acids. Germline V gene sequence: CDR1 SGHDT, CDR2 YYEEEE. Trimming shortened V by 4 bases and J by 11 bases, and 12 bases separated the two germline ends. The CDR3 DNA reads as TGTGCCAGCAGCGCCTACCAAGAGGCTTTCTTT. Encoded protein: CASSAYQEAFF.

A few counts support this clonotype. The J gene is TRBJ1-6, the V gene TRBV20-1; weak D call: TRBD1 (5 bases). CDR1 is DFQATT and CDR2 is SNEGSKA in the germline V gene (reference sequence). CDR3 length: 13 residues. V lost 1 base, J lost 9 bases, and 10 bases lay in between. The CDR3 DNA reads TGCAGTGCTAGAGGGCAGGGCGGTTCACCCCTCCACTTT. This gives the protein CSARGQGGSPLHF.

This clonotype was seen a handful of times. The CDR3 protein is CSARDPGGIGIYEQYF. DNA for the CDR3: TGCAGTGCTAGAGATCCAGGGGGGATTGGGATCTACGAGCAGTACTTC. The chain combines TRBV20-1 with TRBJ2-7; weak D call: TRBD1 (7 bases). In germline, CDR1 is DFQATT, CDR2 SNEGSKA (reference sequence). The CDR3 contains 16 residues. The germline V and J ends were trimmed by 0 bases and 3 bases, with 18 bases remaining between them.

This clonotype was counted between two and nine times. This chain uses TRBV4-1 with TRBJ1-1; D not certain. The germline CDR1 and CDR2 sequences are MGHRA and YSYEKL. Trimming cost V 4 bases and J 0 bases, with 12 bases left between them. There are 15 residues in the CDR3. CDR3 residues: CASSPFGSLNTEAFF. In DNA form, the CDR3 reads TGCGCCAGCAGCCCATTTGGCAGCTTGAACACTGAAGCTTTCTTT.

This clonotype was recorded a few times. The chain carries TRBV6-5 and TRBJ1-1; D ambiguous. Germline-derived CDR1 and CDR2 are MNHEY and SVGAGI. Trimming removed 7 bases at V and 2 bases at J, with 8 bases between. CDR3 length equals 12 residues. The chain's CDR3 is CASTGRNTEAFF. CDR3 coding DNA: TGTGCCAGCACCGGACGAAACACTGAAGCTTTCTTT.

The chain is built from TRBV20-1 and TRBJ2-1; no clear D gene. Germline V gene data show CDR1 as DFQATT and CDR2 as SNEGSKA (reference sequence). The CDR3 spans 14 residues. V was pared by 0 bases and J by 0 bases, with 6 bases between. CDR3 protein: CSARERSSYNEQFF. The CDR3 bases are TGCAGTGCTAGAGAACGGAGCTCCTACAATGAGCAGTTCTTC.

This chain uses TRBV13 with TRBJ2-1; D might be TRBD2 (7 bases). This CDR3 region has 15 residues. The V gene's germline CDR1 is PRHDT and CDR2 FYEKMQ (reference sequence). The germline V and J ends were trimmed by 2 bases and 9 bases, with 17 bases remaining between them. CDR3 region: CASSLIGGGGGEQFF. DNA for the CDR3: TGTGCCAGCAGCTTAATAGGTGGCGGGGGCGGTGAGCAGTTCTTC.

The CDR3 protein is CASSLIDETENTEAFF. The DNA for the CDR3 is TGTGCCAGCAGCCTCATCGACGAGACAGAGAACACTGAAGCTTTCTTT. V and J are TRBV21-1 and TRBJ1-1; the D segment call TRBD1 is taken from the table without a DNA check. TRBV21-1 is annotated as a pseudogene. The CDR3 spans 16 residues.

This chain links TRBV7-2 with TRBJ1-5, with TRBD1 matching 10 bases. V was clipped by 5 bases and J by 0 bases; unmatched bases: 7. From germline, CDR1 is SGHTA and CDR2 FQGNSA. This CDR3 region has 17 residues. The CDR3 sequence: CASSHGQGVYSNQPQHF. Here the CDR3 DNA reads TGTGCCAGCAGCCACGGACAGGGGGTCTATAGCAATCAGCCCCAGCATTTT. Full variable domain (outside the CDR3, taken from reference TRBV7-2 and TRBJ1-5): GAGVSQSPSNKVTEKGKDVELRCDPISGHTALYWYRQSLGQGLEFLIYFQGNSAPDKSGLPSDRFSAERTGGSVSTLTIQRTQQEDSAVYLCASSHGQGVYSNQPQHFGDGTRLSIL.

This clonotype was counted a few times. The chain is built from TRBV27 and TRBJ2-3; D not resolved. Germline V gives CDR1 MNHEY, CDR2 SMNVEV (reference sequence). CDR3 length equals 12 residues. V was pared by 10 bases and J by 0 bases, with 8 bases between. DNA of the CDR3: TGTGCCACTTACGCTAGCACAGATACGCAGTATTTT. The encoded protein is CATYASTDTQYF.

The chain carries TRBV20-1 and TRBJ1-1; no definite D call. The V end lost 6 bases, the J end lost 0 bases, and 8 bases lay between the germline ends. The CDR3 has 12 residues. Germline V lookup: CDR1 DFQATT, CDR2 SNEGSKA (reference sequence). CDR3 DNA: TGCAGTGCCTGGGGAGTGAACACTGAAGCTTTCTTT. Translated, it gives CSAWGVNTEAFF.

The chain combines TRBV30 with TRBJ2-1; 8 nucleotides match TRBD2. CDR3 length: 15 amino acids. The germline V gene has CDR1 GTSNPN and CDR2 SVGIG (reference sequence). The ends lost 0 bases at V and 2 bases at J; junction bases unmatched: 3. The CDR3 loop is CAWSVPGGAYNEQFF. The CDR3, as DNA: TGTGCCTGGAGTGTACCCGGGGGGGCCTACAATGAGCAGTTCTTC.

The chain uses TRBV7-2 and TRBJ2-7, with D perhaps TRBD2 (6 bases). V was shortened by 4 bases and J by 0 bases, with 10 bases between the two germline ends. CDR1 and CDR2 (germline): SGHTA, FQGNSA. This CDR3 is 14 amino acids long. The DNA for the CDR3 is TGTGCCAGCAGCTCAGGACTACCCTCCTACGAGCAGTACTTC. Translation: CASSSGLPSYEQYF.

This chain joins TRBV20-1 and TRBJ2-4; D uncertain. CDR3 length: 14 amino acids. The V end lost 3 bases, the J end lost 6 bases, and 15 bases lay between the germline ends. Germline V lookup: CDR1 DFQATT, CDR2 SNEGSKA (reference sequence). The CDR3 DNA reads as TGCAGTGCTAGTGTGGGCCCTCGAGGAAACATTCAGTACTTC. The encoded protein is CSASVGPRGNIQYF.

This chain joins TRBV2 and TRBJ2-7, with 10 positions matching TRBD2. This CDR3 has 16 amino acids. Germline V gene data show CDR1 as SNHLY and CDR2 as FYNNEI. V shed 1 base and J 1 base; nucleotides not matched to a gene: 4. This CDR3 reads CASSEVSGGSSYEQYF. CDR3 sequence (DNA): TGTGCCAGCAGTGAAGTTAGCGGGGGGAGTTCCTACGAGCAGTACTTC.

This clonotype was seen more than once but under ten times. The chain couples TRBV10-3 to TRBJ2-2; D not certain. CDR1 ENHRY and CDR2 SYGVKD come from the germline V gene. V shed 6 bases and J shed 6 bases, with 8 bases lying between them. This CDR3 region has 12 residues. CDR3 residues: CAISKGSGELFF. In DNA form, the CDR3 reads TGTGCCATCAGCAAGGGATCCGGGGAGCTGTTTTTT.

This clonotype was detected only a few times. This chain links TRBV5-1 with TRBJ2-5; 8 nucleotides line up with TRBD1. Germline CDR1 and CDR2: SGHRS and YFSETQ. V shed 0 bases, J shed 5 bases, and the junction held 6 bases outside the gene matches. This CDR3 spans 15 amino acids. This CDR3 is CASSLAQGDMETQYF. The CDR3 coding sequence is TGCGCCAGCAGCTTGGCACAGGGGGATATGGAGACCCAGTACTTC.

The chain carries TRBV20-1 and TRBJ2-3; 7 nucleotides match TRBD2. Germline V CDR1 and CDR2: DFQATT, SNEGSKA (reference sequence). This CDR3 comprises 13 residues. Trimming at V came to 6 bases and at J to 2 bases, leaving 5 bases not matched to a gene. The chain's CDR3 is CSASSGNTDTQYF. The CDR3 region has the DNA TGCAGTGCCTCTAGCGGAAACACAGATACGCAGTATTTT.